This T cell receptor (beta chain) was identified during a study of blood T cell repertoires in COVID-19. On the study more broadly: Italy, Spain and the United States were the sources of the convalescent and acute COVID-19 samples. The cDNA or gDNA used as material had been derived from T cells, B-cell-depleted T cells, or PBMCs.

Trimming at V came to 4 bases and at J to 8 bases, leaving 8 bases not matched to a gene. CDR1 MDHEN and CDR2 SYDVKM come from the germline V gene. This CDR3 has 14 amino acids. Authors' data handling: Nucleated cell number was recorded as an estimate derived from reference gene primer amplification. The protocol was immunoSEQ multiplex PCR, while the TCRdb copy is restricted to in-frame clones and leaves out a portion. That table is the source of V, J and clone size, and D and trimming were worked out from the DNA. Of some 310,000 clones listed, around nine tenths are singletons. Specimen: peripheral blood. The source is a man over 45 with active or convalescent COVID-19. The chain links TRBV28 to TRBJ2-1; 7 positions match TRBD1. Written as DNA, the CDR3 is TGTGCCAGCAGTTCTTACAGGGGCTCGGATGAGCAGTTCTTC. This sequence encodes CASSSYRGSDEQFF.